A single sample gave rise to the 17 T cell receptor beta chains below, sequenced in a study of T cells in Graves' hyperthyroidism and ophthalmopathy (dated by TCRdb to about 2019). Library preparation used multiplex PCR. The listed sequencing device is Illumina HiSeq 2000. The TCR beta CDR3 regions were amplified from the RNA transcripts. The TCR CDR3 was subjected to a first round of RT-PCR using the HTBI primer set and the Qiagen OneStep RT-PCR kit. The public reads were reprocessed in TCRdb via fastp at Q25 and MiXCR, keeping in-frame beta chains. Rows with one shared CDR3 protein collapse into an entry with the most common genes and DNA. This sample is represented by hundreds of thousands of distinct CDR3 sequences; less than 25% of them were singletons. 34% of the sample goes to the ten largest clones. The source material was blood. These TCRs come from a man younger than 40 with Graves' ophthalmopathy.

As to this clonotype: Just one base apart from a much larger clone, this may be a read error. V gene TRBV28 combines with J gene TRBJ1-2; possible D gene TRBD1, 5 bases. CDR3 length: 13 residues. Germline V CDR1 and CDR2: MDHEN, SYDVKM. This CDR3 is CASSRERQYGYAF. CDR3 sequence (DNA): TGTGCCAGCAGTCGAGAACGACAGTATGGCTACGCCTTC.

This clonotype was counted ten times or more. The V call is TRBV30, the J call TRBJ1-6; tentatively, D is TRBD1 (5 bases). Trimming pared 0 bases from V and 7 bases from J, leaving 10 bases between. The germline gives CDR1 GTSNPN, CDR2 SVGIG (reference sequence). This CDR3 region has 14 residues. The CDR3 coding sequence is TGTGCCTGGAGTGTAACGGGACCAAATTCACCCCTCCACTTT. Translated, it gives CAWSVTGPNSPLHF.

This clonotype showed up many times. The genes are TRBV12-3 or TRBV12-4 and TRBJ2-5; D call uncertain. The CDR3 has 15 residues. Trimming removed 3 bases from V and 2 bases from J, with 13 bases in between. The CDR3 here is CASSFVAAEQETQYF. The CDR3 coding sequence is TGTGCCAGCAGTTTTGTGGCGGCTGAACAAGAGACCCAGTACTTC.

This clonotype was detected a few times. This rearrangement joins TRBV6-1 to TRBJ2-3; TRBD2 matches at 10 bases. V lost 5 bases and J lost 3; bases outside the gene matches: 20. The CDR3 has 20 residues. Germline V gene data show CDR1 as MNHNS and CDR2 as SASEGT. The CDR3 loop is CASSPNPGLAGVIGTDTQYF. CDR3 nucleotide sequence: TGTGCCAGCAGTCCAAACCCCGGGCTAGCGGGAGTTATTGGTACAGATACGCAGTATTTT.

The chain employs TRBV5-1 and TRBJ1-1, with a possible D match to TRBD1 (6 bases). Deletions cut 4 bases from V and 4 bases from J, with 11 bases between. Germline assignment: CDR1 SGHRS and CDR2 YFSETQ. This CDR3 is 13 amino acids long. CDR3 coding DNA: TGCGCCAGCAGCCCGGGGGCGTCCACTGAAGCTTTCTTT. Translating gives CASSPGASTEAFF.

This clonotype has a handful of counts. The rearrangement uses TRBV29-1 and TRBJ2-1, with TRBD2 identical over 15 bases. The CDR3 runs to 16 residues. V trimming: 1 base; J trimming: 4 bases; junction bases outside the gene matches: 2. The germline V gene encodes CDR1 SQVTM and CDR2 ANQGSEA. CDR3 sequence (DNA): TGCAGCGTTGAAGGGACTAGCGGGAGGGTTTACAATGAGCAGTTCTTC. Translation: CSVEGTSGRVYNEQFF.

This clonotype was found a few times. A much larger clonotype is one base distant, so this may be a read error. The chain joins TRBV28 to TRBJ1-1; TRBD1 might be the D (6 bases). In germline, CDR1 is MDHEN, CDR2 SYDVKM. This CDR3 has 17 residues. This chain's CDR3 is CASMILGNGGMNTGAFF. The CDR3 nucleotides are TGTGCCAGCATGATTTTGGGGAATGGGGGCATGAACACTGGAGCTTTCTTT.

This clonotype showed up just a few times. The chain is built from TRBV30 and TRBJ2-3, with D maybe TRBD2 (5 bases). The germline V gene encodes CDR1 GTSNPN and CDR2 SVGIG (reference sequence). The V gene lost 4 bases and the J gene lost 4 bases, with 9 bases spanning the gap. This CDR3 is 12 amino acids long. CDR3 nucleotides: TGTGCCTGGACATCCGGGGCAGATACGCAGTATTTT. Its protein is CAWTSGADTQYF. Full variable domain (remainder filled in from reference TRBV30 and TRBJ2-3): SQTIHQWPATLVQPVGSPLSLECTVEGTSNPNLYWYRQAAGRGLQLLFYSVGIGQISSEVPQNLSASRPQDRQFILSSKKLLLSDSGFYLCAWTSGADTQYFGPGTRLTVL.

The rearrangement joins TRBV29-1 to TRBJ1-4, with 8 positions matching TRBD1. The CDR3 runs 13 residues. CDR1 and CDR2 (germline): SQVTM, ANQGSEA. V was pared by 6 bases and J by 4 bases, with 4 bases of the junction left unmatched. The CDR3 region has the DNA TGCAGCGTCAGGGGGCTCTTTAATGAAAAACTGTTTTTT. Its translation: CSVRGLFNEKLFF.

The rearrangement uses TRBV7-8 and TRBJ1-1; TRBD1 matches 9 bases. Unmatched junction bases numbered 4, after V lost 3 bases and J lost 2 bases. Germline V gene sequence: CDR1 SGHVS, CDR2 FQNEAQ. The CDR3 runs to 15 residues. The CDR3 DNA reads TGTGCCAGCAGCTTGACGGACAGGGGAAACACTGAAGCTTTCTTT. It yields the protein CASSLTDRGNTEAFF.

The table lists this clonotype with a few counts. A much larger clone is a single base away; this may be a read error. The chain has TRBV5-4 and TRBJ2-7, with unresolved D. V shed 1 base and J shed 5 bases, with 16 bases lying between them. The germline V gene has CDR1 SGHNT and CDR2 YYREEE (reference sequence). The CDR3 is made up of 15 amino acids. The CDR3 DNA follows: TGTGCCAGCAGCTTGCTTGCGAGACCTGCCGACGAGCAGTACTTC. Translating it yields CASSLLARPADEQYF.

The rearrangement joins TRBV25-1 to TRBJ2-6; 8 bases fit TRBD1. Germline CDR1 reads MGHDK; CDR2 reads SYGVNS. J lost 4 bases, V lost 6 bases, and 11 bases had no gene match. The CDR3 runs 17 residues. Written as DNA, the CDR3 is TGTGCCAGCAGCGCAACAGGGGGGACCACCGGGGCCAACGTCCTGACTTTC. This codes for CASSATGGTTGANVLTF.

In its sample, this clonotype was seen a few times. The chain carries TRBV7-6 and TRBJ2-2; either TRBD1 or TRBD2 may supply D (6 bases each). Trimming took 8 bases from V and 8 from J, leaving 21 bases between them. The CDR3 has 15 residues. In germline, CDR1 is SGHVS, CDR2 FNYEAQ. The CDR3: CASSEGGGLLGELFF. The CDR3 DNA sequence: TGTGCCAGCTCGGAAGGGGGAGGCTTATTGGGGGAGCTGTTTTTT. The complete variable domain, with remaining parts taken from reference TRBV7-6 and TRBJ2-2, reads GAGVSQSPRYKVTKRGQDVALRCDPISGHVSLYWYRQALGQGPEFLTYFNYEAQQDKSGLPNDRFSAERPEGSISTLTIQRTEQRDSAMYRCASSEGGGLLGELFFGEGSRLTVL.

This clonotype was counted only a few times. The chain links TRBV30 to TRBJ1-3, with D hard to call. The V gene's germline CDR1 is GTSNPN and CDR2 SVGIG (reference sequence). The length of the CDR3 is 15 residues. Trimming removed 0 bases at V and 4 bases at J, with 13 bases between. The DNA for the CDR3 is TGTGCCTGGAGTGTAAGTGGCGGACCCGGAAACACCATATATTTT. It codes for CAWSVSGGPGNTIYF.

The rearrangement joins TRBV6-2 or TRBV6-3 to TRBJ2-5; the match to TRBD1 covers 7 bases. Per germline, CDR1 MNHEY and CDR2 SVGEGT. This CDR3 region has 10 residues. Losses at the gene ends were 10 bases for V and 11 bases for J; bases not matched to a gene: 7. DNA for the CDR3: TGTGCCACTGGGACAGAGAGGCAGTACTTC. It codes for CATGTERQYF.

CDR3 bases: TGTGCCACCAGAGGCGGGGGGCGCGAGCAGTACTTC. Amino acids: CATRGGGREQYF. The chain combines TRBV7-9 with TRBJ2-7; 8 nucleotides align to TRBD2. The CDR3 has 12 residues. The germline V gene encodes CDR1 SEHNR and CDR2 FQNEAQ (reference sequence). V trimming: 10 bases; J trimming: 6 bases; junction bases outside the gene matches: 8.

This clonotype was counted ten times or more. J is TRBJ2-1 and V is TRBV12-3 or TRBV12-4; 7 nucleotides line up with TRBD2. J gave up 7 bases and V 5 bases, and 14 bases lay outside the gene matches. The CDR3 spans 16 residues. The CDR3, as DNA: TGTGCCAGCAGTGCGCGAGCGCGGGAGATGGGGAATGAGCAGTTCTTC. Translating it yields CASSARAREMGNEQFF.